These 5 T cell receptor beta chains came from one sample sequenced in a study of early T cells in non-severe SARS-CoV-2 infection. TCRdb itself ran the 5' RACE reads through MiXCR, one entry per CDR3 protein. Here the sample spans over 30,000 distinct CDR3 sequences, around 6.8% being singletons. The material was whole blood, obtained at baseline. Every receptor here comes from an adult who was a healthcare worker with PCR-confirmed SARS-CoV-2 infection or an uninfected control (not recorded which).

V and J are TRBV7-2 and TRBJ2-7; the D gene is possibly TRBD1 (6 bases). The CDR3 consists of 14 residues. V lost 5 bases, J lost 3 bases, and 14 bases lay in between. CDR1 and CDR2 from the germline V gene are SGHTA and FQGNSA. The CDR3 here is CASSHALGGYEQYV. CDR3 coding DNA: TGTGCCAGCAGCCACGCCCTAGGGGGCTACGAGCAGTACGTC.

The chain joins TRBV7-8 to TRBJ2-1; a possible D gene is TRBD2 (5 bases). V gave up 4 bases and J gave up 6 bases, with 13 bases separating them. CDR1 SGHVS and CDR2 FQNEAQ come from the germline V gene. The CDR3 covers 14 residues. CDR3 region: CASSSDGVGNEQFF. CDR3 nucleotide sequence: TGTGCCAGCAGCTCAGACGGGGTCGGCAATGAGCAGTTCTTC.

This clonotype was seen more than once but under ten times. The chain combines TRBV12-3 or TRBV12-4 with TRBJ1-1; tentative D call: TRBD1 (5 bases). V shed 1 base and J shed 5 bases, with 8 bases lying between them. The CDR3 runs 13 residues. Here the CDR3 reads CASSLERGTEAFF. DNA for the CDR3: TGTGCCAGCAGTTTAGAGAGGGGTACTGAAGCTTTCTTT.

J is TRBJ1-5 and V is TRBV14, with D unresolved. V lost 1 base and J 3 bases, leaving 4 bases between the germline ends. From germline, CDR1 is SGHDN and CDR2 FVKESK. The CDR3 is 13 residues long. This CDR3 is CASSQGINQPQHF. DNA for the CDR3: TGTGCCAGCAGCCAAGGAATCAATCAGCCCCAGCATTTT.

This clonotype was observed many times. This chain uses TRBV5-1 with TRBJ2-1, with TRBD2 matching over 13 bases. In germline, CDR1 is SGHRS, CDR2 YFSETQ. This CDR3 is 19 amino acids long. Unmatched junction bases numbered 18, after V lost 5 bases and J lost 7 bases. Here the CDR3 DNA reads TGCGCCAGCAGTCGCGGACTAGCGGGAGTCGACCGCCTCTCGAATGAGCAGTTCTTC. This gives the protein CASSRGLAGVDRLSNEQFF.